This T cell receptor beta chain was sequenced in a study of brain T cells in children with intractable seizures. Study conclusions and caveats: Viral specificity was inferred only from CDR3 similarity; HCMV serostatus was unknown.

Generated by immunoSEQ multiplex PCR, the TCRdb table keeps only in-frame clones and is missing some. The sample includes around 70,000 clones, 85% to 95% of them seen just once. CDR3 size: 13 residues. Trimming pared 0 bases from V and 4 bases from J, leaving 7 bases between. Germline V gene data show CDR1 as SGHRS and CDR2 as YFSETQ. Surgery cases with the highest brain T cell transcript signatures were chosen for sequencing. This clone turned up a few times. Antigen: not known. The sequences come from peripheral blood, collected at surgery. This chain joins TRBV5-1 and TRBJ1-1; D is ambiguous. The clonotype comes from a boy under three years old with tuberous sclerosis and intractable seizures. CDR3 amino acids: CASSLAWGTEAFF. The CDR3 DNA is TGCGCCAGCAGCTTGGCCTGGGGCACTGAAGCTTTCTTT.